Listed here is a single T cell receptor (beta chain). This specimen comes from a study of blood T cell repertoires in COVID-19. Overall study: Sample material is recorded as cDNA or gDNA derived from T cells, B-cell-depleted T cells, or PBMCs.

Clones were sequenced by immunoSEQ multiplex PCR, and TCRdb holds only the in-frame ones, with some missing. The sample comprises fewer than 100,000 clones, more than 75% of which are singletons, and around 5.3% rests with the top ten. Source material: peripheral blood. The source of this sequence is a woman aged 80 or over with acute or convalescent COVID-19.

The chain's CDR3 is CASSYPIAGDYNEQFF. CDR3 nucleotide sequence: TGTGCCAGCAGTTACCCTATAGCGGGAGACTACAATGAGCAGTTCTTC. This chain connects TRBV6-5 to TRBJ2-1; 9 bases are a match to TRBD2. Germline V gene lookup returns CDR1 MNHEY and CDR2 SVGAGI. With 2 bases clipped from V and 3 bases from J, the junction kept 5 bases outside the gene matches. The CDR3 runs to 16 residues.